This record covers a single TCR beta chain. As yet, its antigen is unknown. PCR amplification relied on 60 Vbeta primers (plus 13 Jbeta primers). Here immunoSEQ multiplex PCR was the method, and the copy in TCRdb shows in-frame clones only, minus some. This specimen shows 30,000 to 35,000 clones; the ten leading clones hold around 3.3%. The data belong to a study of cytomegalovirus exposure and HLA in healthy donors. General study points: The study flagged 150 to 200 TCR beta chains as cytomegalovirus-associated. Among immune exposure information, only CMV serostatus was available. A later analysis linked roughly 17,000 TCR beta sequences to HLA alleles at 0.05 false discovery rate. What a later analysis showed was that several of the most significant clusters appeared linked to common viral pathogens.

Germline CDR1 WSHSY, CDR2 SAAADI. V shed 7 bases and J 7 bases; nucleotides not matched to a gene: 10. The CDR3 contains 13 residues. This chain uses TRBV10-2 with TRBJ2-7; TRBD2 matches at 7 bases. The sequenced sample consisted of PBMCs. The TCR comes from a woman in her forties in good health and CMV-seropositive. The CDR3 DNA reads TGCGCCAGCACCTGGACTAGTTCGGCTGAGCAGTACTTC. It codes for CASTWTSSAEQYF.